These 22 T cell receptor beta chains originate from one sample sequenced in a study of multiple sclerosis patients with progressive multifocal leukoencephalopathy (dated by TCRdb to about 2019). To prepare the library, the immunoSEQ multiplex PCR assay was applied. TCRdb retrieved this table from immuneACCESS and kept in-frame rearrangements only. Not all clones are present; in checked studies, unresolved V genes account for under half, and no reason is known for the remainder. Here the sample has 31,000 or so clones; roughly 87% occur a single time. The ten largest clonotypes hold under 6% of the sample. Interpreted using the paper, the time point label stands for: time of PML onset. Per the publication, the treatment or condition label means: on natalizumab therapy at sampling. Source: PBMCs, taken from a patient treated with natalizumab. The receptors originated from a woman aged 40 to 55 with progressive multifocal leukoencephalopathy.

The chain links TRBV4-3 to TRBJ1-6; the D is unclear. V was pared by 2 bases and J by 9 bases, with 14 bases between. The CDR3 has 15 residues. Germline V gene sequence: CDR1 LGHNA, CDR2 YSLEER. CDR3 loop: CASSQFSAGSSPLHF. DNA of the CDR3: TGCGCCAGCAGCCAATTTTCGGCGGGCAGTTCACCCCTCCACTTT.

This clone has a single count. The genes are TRBV6-5 and TRBJ1-3; D is perhaps TRBD1 (6 bases). The V end was cut by 8 bases, the J end by 0 bases, with 11 bases between. The CDR3 extends over 14 amino acids. Germline-derived CDR1 and CDR2 are MNHEY and SVGAGI. The CDR3 DNA sequence: TGTGCCAGCCGGGCGGACAGCTCTGGAAACACCATATATTTT. This gives the protein CASRADSSGNTIYF.

The chain couples TRBV6-6 to TRBJ2-7; D possibly uses TRBD1 or TRBD2 (5 bases each). The CDR3 runs to 14 residues. Germline CDR1 MNHNY, CDR2 SVGAGI (reference sequence). V shed 2 bases and J shed 2 bases, with 10 bases lying between them. The CDR3 is CASSYVQGPYEQYF. The DNA for the CDR3 is TGTGCCAGCAGTTACGTTCAGGGACCCTACGAGCAGTACTTC.

V is TRBV6-4 and J is TRBJ2-3; a weak D match, TRBD1 (6 bases). Trimming cost V 6 bases and J 0 bases, with 16 bases left between them. The CDR3 extends over 16 amino acids. The germline V gene has CDR1 MRHNA and CDR2 SNTAGT. CDR3 in DNA: TGTGCCAGCAGCGCTAGGGACACCTCTAGCACAGATACGCAGTATTTT. It yields the protein CASSARDTSSTDTQYF.

The chain carries TRBV4-1 and TRBJ2-2; TRBD2 might be the D (7 bases). The CDR3 loop spans 16 amino acids. V lost 4 bases, J lost 4 bases, and 16 bases lay in between. Germline lookup yields CDR1 MGHRA and CDR2 YSYEKL. The CDR3 coding sequence is TGCGCCAGCAGCCCCCGCGGGGGAGGGGGCACCGGGGAGCTGTTTTTT. Residues: CASSPRGGGGTGELFF.

The chain joins TRBV25-1 to TRBJ1-1; perhaps TRBD1 as D (5 bases). CDR1 MGHDK and CDR2 SYGVNS come from the germline V gene. Trimming removed 2 bases at V and 4 bases at J, with 14 bases between. This CDR3 comprises 15 residues. The CDR3 nucleotides read TGTGCCAGCAGTGAAAGCCTGACAGTAGGCACTGAAGCTTTCTTT. It encodes CASSESLTVGTEAFF.

The chain combines TRBV7-2 with TRBJ2-5, with no clear D. This CDR3 region has 15 residues. The germline V and J ends were trimmed by 4 bases and 5 bases, with 17 bases remaining between them. Germline-derived CDR1 and CDR2 are SGHTA and FQGNSA. In nucleotides, the CDR3 is TGTGCCAGCAGCTCCACTCGGGCTGTAAGGGAGACCCAGTACTTC. Residues: CASSSTRAVRETQYF. The full variable domain, its missing parts supplied by reference TRBV7-2 and TRBJ2-5, is GAGVSQSPSNKVTEKGKDVELRCDPISGHTALYWYRQSLGQGLEFLIYFQGNSAPDKSGLPSDRFSAERTGGSVSTLTIQRTQQEDSAVYLCASSSTRAVRETQYFGPGTRLLVL.

This clone appeared a single time. The chain employs TRBV11-2 and TRBJ2-7, with D possibly being TRBD1 (5 bases). CDR3 length: 13 amino acids. Trimming shortened V by 3 bases and J by 3 bases, and 9 bases separated the two germline ends. Germline-derived CDR1 and CDR2 are SGHAT and FQNNGV. The CDR3 DNA sequence: TGTGCCAGCAGCTTCGGTCAGGGCTACGAGCAGTACTTC. It is translated as CASSFGQGYEQYF.

The chain joins TRBV5-6 to TRBJ2-3, with TRBD1 matching 10 bases. CDR3 size: 14 residues. Germline CDR1 reads SGHDT; CDR2 reads YYEEEE. V was clipped by 4 bases and J by 4 bases; unmatched bases: 3. The CDR3 bases are TGTGCCAGCAGCAGAGGGACAGGGGCAGATACGCAGTATTTT. It translates to CASSRGTGADTQYF.

V usage is TRBV7-9 and J usage is TRBJ1-2, with D possibly matching TRBD1 (5 bases). The V end was cut by 5 bases, the J end by 4 bases, with 14 bases between. The CDR3 totals 14 residues. The V gene's germline CDR1 is SEHNR and CDR2 FQNEAQ (reference sequence). In DNA form, the CDR3 reads TGTGCCAGCAGCCCCATCGACAGAGCCTATGGCTACACCTTC. As protein: CASSPIDRAYGYTF.

There are a few counts of this clone. The rearrangement uses TRBV10-3 and TRBJ1-2, with D unclear. Trimming took 11 bases from V and 0 from J, leaving 7 bases between them. The CDR3 is made up of 11 amino acids. The germline V gene encodes CDR1 ENHRY and CDR2 SYGVKD. CDR3 region: CAPWPNYGYTF. The CDR3 nucleotides are TGTGCCCCTTGGCCTAACTATGGCTACACCTTC.

This chain connects TRBV10-1 to TRBJ2-7; TRBD1 aligns across 10 bases. The V and J ends lost 6 bases and 2 bases, in that order; junction bases with no gene match: 7. The CDR3 length is 15 residues. Germline CDR1 is WNHNN and CDR2 is SYGVQD (reference sequence). CDR3 loop: CASSERGTGAYEQYF. In DNA, the CDR3 is TGCGCCAGCAGCGAACGAGGGACAGGGGCCTACGAGCAGTACTTC.

V and J are TRBV27 and TRBJ2-5, with TRBD1 identical over 10 bases. The last part of the DNA fits TRBJ2-7 better; the J call may be wrong. Germline CDR1 reads MNHEY; CDR2 reads SMNVEV (reference sequence). This CDR3 region has 14 residues. CDR3: CASTSGTGAYEQYF. CDR3 coding DNA: TGTGCCAGCACCTCCGGGACAGGGGCCTACGAGCAGTACTTC.

The sample holds one count of this clone. The V gene is TRBV13, the J gene TRBJ1-2; 7 bases align to TRBD1. CDR1 PRHDT and CDR2 FYEKMQ come from the germline V gene (reference sequence). The junction had 2 bases not matched to a gene; V was cut back by 0 bases and J by 4 bases. This CDR3 has 14 residues. The CDR3 DNA reads as TGTGCCAGCAGCTTAGGGACAGGGTCCTATGGCTACACCTTC. Translating gives CASSLGTGSYGYTF. Filled out from reference TRBV13 and TRBJ1-2, the complete variable domain reads AAGVIQSPRHLIKEKRETATLKCYPIPRHDTVYWYQQGPGQDPQFLISFYEKMQSDKGSIPDRFSAQQFSDYHSELNMSSLELGDSALYFCASSLGTGSYGYTFGSGTRLTVV.

The chain carries TRBV4-3 and TRBJ1-5; 7 nucleotides match TRBD1. The V and J ends lost 4 bases and 0 bases, in that order; junction bases with no gene match: 6. The CDR3 is 16 residues long. Germline assignment: CDR1 LGHNA and CDR2 YSLEER. CDR3 sequence: CASSPGQISSNQPQHF. The DNA for the CDR3 is TGCGCCAGCAGCCCGGGACAGATTAGTAGCAATCAGCCCCAGCATTTT.

J is TRBJ2-3 and V is TRBV29-1; D unclear. The CDR3 is 9 residues long. Germline CDR1 reads SQVTM; CDR2 reads ANQGSEA. The CDR3 loop reads CSEKDTQYF. The CDR3 DNA follows: TGCAGTGAAAAAGATACGCAGTATTTT.

The rearrangement joins TRBV6-1 to TRBJ1-5; D call uncertain. Per germline, CDR1 MNHNS and CDR2 SASEGT. CDR3 size: 14 residues. V gave up 4 bases and J gave up 0 bases, with 7 bases separating them. CDR3 sequence: CASSVWISNQPQHF. The CDR3 DNA follows: TGTGCCAGCAGTGTATGGATTAGCAATCAGCCCCAGCATTTT.

This chain connects TRBV11-2 to TRBJ2-2; D is unresolved. V was cut by 0 bases and J by 5 bases, with 7 bases left in between. Germline assignment: CDR1 SGHAT and CDR2 FQNNGV. CDR3 length: 14 amino acids. CDR3 DNA: TGTGCCAGCAGCTTAGATCTGACAACCGGGGAGCTGTTTTTT. Protein sequence: CASSLDLTTGELFF. Looking up the rest from reference TRBV11-2 and TRBJ2-2 gives the full variable domain: EAGVAQSPRYKIIEKRQSVAFWCNPISGHATLYWYQQILGQGPKLLIQFQNNGVVDDSQLPKDRFSAERLKGVDSTLKIQPAKLEDSAVYLCASSLDLTTGELFFGEGSRLTVL.

The chain links TRBV19 to TRBJ2-1, with D possibly being TRBD2 (6 bases). CDR1 is LNHDA, CDR2 SQIVND, per germline (reference sequence). The CDR3 has 15 residues. V was shortened by 5 bases and J by 7 bases, with 18 bases between the two germline ends. In nucleotides, the CDR3 is TGTGCCAGTAGTTATGTCGGGAGTGGAAGGAATGAGCAGTTCTTC. Protein product: CASSYVGSGRNEQFF.

The V gene is TRBV28, the J gene TRBJ1-6; possibly TRBD1 for D (5 bases). Trimming took off 2 bases at V and 9 bases at J, with 11 bases between the two ends. CDR1 MDHEN and CDR2 SYDVKM come from the germline V gene. The CDR3 totals 14 residues. The CDR3 sequence is CASSLQGLISPLHF. The DNA for the CDR3 is TGTGCCAGCAGTTTACAGGGTTTGATTTCACCCCTCCACTTT.

The genes are TRBV27 and TRBJ2-2, with a tentative D call TRBD1 (6 bases). CDR1 and CDR2 from the germline V gene are MNHEY and SMNVEV (reference sequence). V lost 10 bases and J lost 4, with 19 bases in between. This CDR3 spans 15 amino acids. CDR3 DNA sequence: TGTGCCACCCGCAGGGGACGAGGTAGCACCGGGGAGCTGTTTTTT. Amino acid sequence: CATRRGRGSTGELFF.

As DNA, the CDR3 is TGTGCCAGCAGCTCTAATCAGGGTATAGGTCAGCCCCAGCATTTT. Translation gives CASSSNQGIGQPQHF. The V gene is TRBV11-2, the J gene TRBJ1-5, with D possibly being TRBD1 (5 bases). The CDR3 length is 15 residues. Germline assignment: CDR1 SGHAT and CDR2 FQNNGV. V gave up 4 bases and J gave up 6 bases, with 16 bases separating them.